This TCR beta chain was sequenced for a study of glioma-infiltrating T cells after dendritic cell vaccination. Notes on the study in general: Only a small number of patients had complete blood and tumor samples.

The primer mix had 60 V beta and 13 J beta primers. Produced via immunoSEQ multiplex PCR; TCRdb's table is partial and in-frame only. The table lists 100,000 or so clones, 85% to 90% of them singletons. Germline values: CDR1 SGHRS, CDR2 YFSETQ. The CDR3 spans 15 residues. V dropped 0 bases and J dropped 6 bases, with 16 bases sitting between them. In regard to this clone: Its specificity is unknown.

Time point noted: after dendritic cell vaccination, including at tumor progression/relapse. None of the glioblastoma patients had an isocitrate dehydrogenase mutation. This TCR was sampled from a human donor with glioblastoma. The V and J genes are TRBV5-1 and TRBJ2-7; a weak D match, TRBD2 (6 bases). The starting material was blood, obtained after dendritic cell vaccination. The CDR3 nucleotides are TGCGCCAGCAGCTTGGAGGCGCGGGGCCTCTCCGAGCAGTACTTC. Residues: CASSLEARGLSEQYF.